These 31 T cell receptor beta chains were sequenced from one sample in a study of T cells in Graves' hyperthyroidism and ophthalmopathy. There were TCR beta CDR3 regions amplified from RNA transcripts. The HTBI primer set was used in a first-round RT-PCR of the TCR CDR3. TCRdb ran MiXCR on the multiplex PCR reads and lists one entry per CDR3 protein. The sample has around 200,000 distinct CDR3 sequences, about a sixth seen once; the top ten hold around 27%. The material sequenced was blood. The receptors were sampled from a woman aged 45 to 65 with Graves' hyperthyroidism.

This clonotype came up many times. CDR3 in DNA: TGTGCCAGCAAGAATTTAGCGGGGGACCAAGAGACCCAGTACTTC. Translating it yields CASKNLAGDQETQYF. The V and J genes are TRBV11-2 and TRBJ2-5; 9 bases are shared with TRBD2. In germline, CDR1 is SGHAT, CDR2 FQNNGV. The V gene end was trimmed by 7 bases and the J gene end by 0 bases; junction bases not matched to a gene: 6. The CDR3 has 15 amino acids.

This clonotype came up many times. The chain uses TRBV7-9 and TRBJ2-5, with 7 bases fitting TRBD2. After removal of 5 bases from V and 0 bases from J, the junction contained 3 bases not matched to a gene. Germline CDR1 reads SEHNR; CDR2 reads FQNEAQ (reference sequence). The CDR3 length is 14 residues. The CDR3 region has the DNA TGTGCCAGCAGCGTACTAGCGAACCAAGAGACCCAGTACTTC. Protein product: CASSVLANQETQYF.

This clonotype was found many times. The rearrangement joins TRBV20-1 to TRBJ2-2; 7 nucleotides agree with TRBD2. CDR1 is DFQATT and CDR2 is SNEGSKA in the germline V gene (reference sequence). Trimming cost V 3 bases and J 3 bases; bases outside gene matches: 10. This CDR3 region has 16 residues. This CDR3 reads CSARGRGLADTGELFF. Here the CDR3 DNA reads TGCAGTGCTAGGGGACGTGGGCTAGCGGACACCGGGGAGCTGTTTTTT.

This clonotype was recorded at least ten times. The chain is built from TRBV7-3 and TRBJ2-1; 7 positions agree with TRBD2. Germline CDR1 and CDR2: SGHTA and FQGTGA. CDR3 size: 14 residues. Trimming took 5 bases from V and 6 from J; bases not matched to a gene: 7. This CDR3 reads CASSHEASGNEQFF. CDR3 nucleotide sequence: TGTGCCAGCAGCCATGAGGCTAGCGGCAATGAGCAGTTCTTC.

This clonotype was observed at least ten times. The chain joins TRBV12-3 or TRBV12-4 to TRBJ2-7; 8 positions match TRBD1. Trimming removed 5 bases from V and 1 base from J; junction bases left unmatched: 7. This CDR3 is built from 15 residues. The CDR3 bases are TGTGCCAGCAGTAAAGACAGGGGCGGATCCTACGAGCAGTACTTC. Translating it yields CASSKDRGGSYEQYF.

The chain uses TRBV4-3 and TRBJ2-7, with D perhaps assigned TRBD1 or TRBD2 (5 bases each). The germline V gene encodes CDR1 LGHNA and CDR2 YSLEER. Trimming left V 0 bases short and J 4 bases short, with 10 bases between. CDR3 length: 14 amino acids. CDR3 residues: CASSQDFGGYEQYF. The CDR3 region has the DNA TGCGCCAGCAGCCAAGATTTTGGGGGTTACGAGCAGTACTTC.

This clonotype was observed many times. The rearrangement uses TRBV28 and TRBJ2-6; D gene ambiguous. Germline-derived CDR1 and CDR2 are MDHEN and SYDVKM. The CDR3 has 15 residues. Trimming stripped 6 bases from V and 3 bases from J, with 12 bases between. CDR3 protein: CASSLGLGGANVLTF. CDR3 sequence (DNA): TGTGCCAGCAGCCTAGGGCTGGGTGGGGCCAACGTCCTGACTTTC.

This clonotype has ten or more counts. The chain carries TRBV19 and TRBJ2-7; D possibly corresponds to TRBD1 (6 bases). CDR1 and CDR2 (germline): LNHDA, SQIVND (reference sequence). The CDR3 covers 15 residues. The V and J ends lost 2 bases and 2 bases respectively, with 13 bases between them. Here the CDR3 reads CASSIQGLSTYEQYF. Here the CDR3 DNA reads TGTGCCAGTAGTATACAGGGGCTCTCAACCTACGAGCAGTACTTC.

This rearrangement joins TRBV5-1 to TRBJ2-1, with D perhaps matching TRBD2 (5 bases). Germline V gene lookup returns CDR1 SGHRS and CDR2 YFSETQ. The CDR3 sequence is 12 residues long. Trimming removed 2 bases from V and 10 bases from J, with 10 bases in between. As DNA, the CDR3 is TGCGCCAGCAGCTTAAAAGCGGACGAGCAGTTCTTC. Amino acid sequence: CASSLKADEQFF.

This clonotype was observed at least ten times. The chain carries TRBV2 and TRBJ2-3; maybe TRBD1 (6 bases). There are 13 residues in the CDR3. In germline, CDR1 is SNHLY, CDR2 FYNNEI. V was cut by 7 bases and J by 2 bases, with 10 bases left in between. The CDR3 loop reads CASKDSPTDTQYF. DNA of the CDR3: TGTGCCAGCAAGGACAGCCCCACAGATACGCAGTATTTT.

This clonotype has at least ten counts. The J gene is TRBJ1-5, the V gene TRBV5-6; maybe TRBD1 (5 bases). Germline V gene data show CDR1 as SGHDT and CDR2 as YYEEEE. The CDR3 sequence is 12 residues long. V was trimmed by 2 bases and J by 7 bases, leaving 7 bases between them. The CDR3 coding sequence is TGTGCCAGCAGCTTACAGGACCAGCCCCAGCATTTT. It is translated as CASSLQDQPQHF.

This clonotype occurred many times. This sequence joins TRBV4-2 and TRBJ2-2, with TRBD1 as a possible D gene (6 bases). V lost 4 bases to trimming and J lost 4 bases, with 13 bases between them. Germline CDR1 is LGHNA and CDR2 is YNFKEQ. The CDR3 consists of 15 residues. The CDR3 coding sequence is TGTGCCAGCAGCCTCACCTCGGACAGCACCGGGGAGCTGTTTTTT. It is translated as CASSLTSDSTGELFF.

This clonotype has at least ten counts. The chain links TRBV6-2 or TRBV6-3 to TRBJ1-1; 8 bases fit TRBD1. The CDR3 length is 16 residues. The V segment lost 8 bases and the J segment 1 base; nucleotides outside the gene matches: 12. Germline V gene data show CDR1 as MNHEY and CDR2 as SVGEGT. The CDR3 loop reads CASGRPGGLRNTEAFF. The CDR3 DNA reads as TGTGCCAGCGGCCGCCCAGGGGGCCTGAGGAACACTGAAGCTTTCTTT.

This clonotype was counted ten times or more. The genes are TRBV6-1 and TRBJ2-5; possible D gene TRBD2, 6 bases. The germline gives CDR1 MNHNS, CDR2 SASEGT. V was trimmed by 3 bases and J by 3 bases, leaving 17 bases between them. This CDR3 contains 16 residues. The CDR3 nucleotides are TGTGCCAGCAGTGACCATATGGGGGGAGGAAAAGAGACCCAGTACTTC. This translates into CASSDHMGGGKETQYF.

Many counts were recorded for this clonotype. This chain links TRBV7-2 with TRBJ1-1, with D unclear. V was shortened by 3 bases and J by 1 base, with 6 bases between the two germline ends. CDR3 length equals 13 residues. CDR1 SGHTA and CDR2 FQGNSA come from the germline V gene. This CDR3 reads CASSFPPNTEAFF. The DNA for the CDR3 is TGTGCCAGCAGCTTTCCGCCGAACACTGAAGCTTTCTTT.

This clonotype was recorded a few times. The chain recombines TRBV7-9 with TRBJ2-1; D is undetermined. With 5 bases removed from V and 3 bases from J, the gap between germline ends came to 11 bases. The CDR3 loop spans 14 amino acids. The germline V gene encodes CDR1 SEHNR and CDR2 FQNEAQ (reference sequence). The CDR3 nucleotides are TGTGCCAGCAGCCCATCCATTAACTACAATGAGCAGTTCTTC. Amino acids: CASSPSINYNEQFF.

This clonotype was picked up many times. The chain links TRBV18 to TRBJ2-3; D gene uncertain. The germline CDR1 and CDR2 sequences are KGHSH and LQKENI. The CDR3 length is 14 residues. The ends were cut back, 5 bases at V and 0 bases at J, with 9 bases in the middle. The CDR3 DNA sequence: TGTGCCAGCTCATCCGTGGACAGCACAGATACGCAGTATTTT. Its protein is CASSSVDSTDTQYF.

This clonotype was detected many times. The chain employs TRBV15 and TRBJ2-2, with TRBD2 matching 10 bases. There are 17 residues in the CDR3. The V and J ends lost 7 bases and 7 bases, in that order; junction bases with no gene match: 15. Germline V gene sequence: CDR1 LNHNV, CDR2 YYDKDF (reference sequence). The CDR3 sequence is CATTNSYSGGPLGELFF. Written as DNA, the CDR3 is TGTGCCACCACAAATTCATATAGCGGGGGGCCCCTCGGGGAGCTGTTTTTT. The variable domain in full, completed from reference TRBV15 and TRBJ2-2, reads DAMVIQNPRYQVTQFGKPVTLSCSQTLNHNVMYWYQQKSSQAPKLLFHYYDKDFNNEADTPDNFQSRRPNTSFCFLDIRSPGLGDTAMYLCATTNSYSGGPLGELFFGEGSRLTVL.

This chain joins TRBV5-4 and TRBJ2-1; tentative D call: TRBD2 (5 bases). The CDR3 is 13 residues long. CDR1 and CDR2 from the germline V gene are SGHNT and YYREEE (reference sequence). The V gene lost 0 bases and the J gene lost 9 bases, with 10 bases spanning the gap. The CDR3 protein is CASSLVLAFEQFF. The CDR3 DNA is TGTGCCAGCAGCTTGGTTCTAGCATTTGAGCAGTTCTTC.

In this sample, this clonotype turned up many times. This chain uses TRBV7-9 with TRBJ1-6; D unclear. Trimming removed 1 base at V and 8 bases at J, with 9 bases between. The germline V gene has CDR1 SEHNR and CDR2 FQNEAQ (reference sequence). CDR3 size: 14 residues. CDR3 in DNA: TGTGCCAGCAGCTTAGGCGACGGTTATTCACCCCTCCACTTT. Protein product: CASSLGDGYSPLHF.

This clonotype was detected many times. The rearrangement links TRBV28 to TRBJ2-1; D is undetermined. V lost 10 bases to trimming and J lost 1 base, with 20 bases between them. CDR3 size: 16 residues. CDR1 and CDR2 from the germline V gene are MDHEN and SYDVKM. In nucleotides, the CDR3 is TGTGCCACCGGGTGGGCTCTAGAGAGGTCCTACAATGAGCAGTTCTTC. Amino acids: CATGWALERSYNEQFF.

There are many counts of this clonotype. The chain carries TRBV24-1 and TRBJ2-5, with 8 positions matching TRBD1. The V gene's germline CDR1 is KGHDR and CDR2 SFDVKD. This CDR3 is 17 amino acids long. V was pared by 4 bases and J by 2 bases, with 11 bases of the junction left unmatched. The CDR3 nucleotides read TGTGCCACCAGTGACCCGGGGACAGGCCACTTACAAGAGACCCAGTACTTC. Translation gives CATSDPGTGHLQETQYF.

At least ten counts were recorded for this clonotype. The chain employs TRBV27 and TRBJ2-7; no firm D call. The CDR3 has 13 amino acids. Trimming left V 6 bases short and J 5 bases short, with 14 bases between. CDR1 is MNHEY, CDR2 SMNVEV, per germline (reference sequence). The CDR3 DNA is TGTGCCAGCAGATCGTTCTCTCGGGACGAGCAGTACTTC. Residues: CASRSFSRDEQYF.

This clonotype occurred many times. CDR3 DNA: TGTGCCAGCAGCCAAGATGGCCGTGTATACGCGGGGGTAGAGACCCAGTACTTC. It translates to CASSQDGRVYAGVETQYF. The chain is built from TRBV3-1 and TRBJ2-5; 7 nucleotides align to TRBD2. This CDR3 contains 18 residues. The trim removed 0 bases at V and 4 bases at J, leaving 14 bases unmatched. Germline V lookup: CDR1 LGHDT, CDR2 YNNKEL (reference sequence).

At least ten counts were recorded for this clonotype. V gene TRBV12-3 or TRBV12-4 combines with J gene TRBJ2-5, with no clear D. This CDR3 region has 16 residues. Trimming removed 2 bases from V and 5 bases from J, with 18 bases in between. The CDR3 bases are TGTGCCAGCAGTTTATCGGGCATTAGGGTTGAGGAGACCCAGTACTTC. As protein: CASSLSGIRVEETQYF.

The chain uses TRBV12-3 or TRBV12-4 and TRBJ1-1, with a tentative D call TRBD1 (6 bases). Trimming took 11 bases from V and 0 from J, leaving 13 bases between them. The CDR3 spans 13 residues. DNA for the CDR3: TGTGCCCAACGGGACACAATGAACACTGAAGCTTTCTTT. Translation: CAQRDTMNTEAFF.

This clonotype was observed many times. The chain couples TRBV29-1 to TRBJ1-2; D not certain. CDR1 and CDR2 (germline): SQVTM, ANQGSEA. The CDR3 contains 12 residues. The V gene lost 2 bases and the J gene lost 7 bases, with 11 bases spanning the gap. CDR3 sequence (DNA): TGCAGCGTTGAATTAGGGTCGGGTGGCTACACCTTC. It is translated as CSVELGSGGYTF.

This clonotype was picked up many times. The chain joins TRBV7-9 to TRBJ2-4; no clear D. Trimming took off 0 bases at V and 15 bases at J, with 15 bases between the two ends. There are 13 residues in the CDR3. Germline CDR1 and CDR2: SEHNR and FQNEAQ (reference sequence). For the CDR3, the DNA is TGTGCCAGCAGCTTAGCGTCACAGAGCCTTTGGTACTTC. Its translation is CASSLASQSLWYF.

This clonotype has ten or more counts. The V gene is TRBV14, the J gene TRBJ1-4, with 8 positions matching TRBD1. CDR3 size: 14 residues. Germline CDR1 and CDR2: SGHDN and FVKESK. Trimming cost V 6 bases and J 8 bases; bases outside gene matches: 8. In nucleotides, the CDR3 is TGTGCCAGCAGTTCCGAGAACAGGGGGGAAAAACTGTTTTTT. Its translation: CASSSENRGEKLFF.

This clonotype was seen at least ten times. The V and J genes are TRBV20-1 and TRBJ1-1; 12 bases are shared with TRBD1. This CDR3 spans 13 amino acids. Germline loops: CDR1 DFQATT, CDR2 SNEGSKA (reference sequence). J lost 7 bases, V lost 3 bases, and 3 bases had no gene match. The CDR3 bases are TGCAGTGCTAGGGGGACAGGGGGCATTGAAGCTTTCTTT. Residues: CSARGTGGIEAFF.

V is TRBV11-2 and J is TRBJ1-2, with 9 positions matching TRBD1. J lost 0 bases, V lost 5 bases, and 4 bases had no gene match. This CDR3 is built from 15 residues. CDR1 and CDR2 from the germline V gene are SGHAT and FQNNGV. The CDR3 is CASSPGQGPNYGYTF. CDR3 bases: TGTGCCAGCAGCCCCGGACAGGGGCCTAACTATGGCTACACCTTC.